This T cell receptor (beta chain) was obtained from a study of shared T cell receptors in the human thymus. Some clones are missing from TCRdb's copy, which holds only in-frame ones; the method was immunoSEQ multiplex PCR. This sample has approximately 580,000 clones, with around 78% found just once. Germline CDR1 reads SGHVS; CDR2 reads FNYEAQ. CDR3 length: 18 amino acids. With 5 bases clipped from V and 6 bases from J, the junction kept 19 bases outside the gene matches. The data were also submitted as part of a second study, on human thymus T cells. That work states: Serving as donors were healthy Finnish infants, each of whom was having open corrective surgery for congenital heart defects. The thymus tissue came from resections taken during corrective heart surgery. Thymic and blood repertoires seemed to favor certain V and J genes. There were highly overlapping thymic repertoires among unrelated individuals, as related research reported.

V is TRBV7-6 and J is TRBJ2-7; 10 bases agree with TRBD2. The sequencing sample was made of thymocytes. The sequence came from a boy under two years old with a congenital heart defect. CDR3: CASSQKPPGAGGRGEQYF. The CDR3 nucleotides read TGTGCCAGCAGCCAAAAGCCCCCGGGAGCGGGAGGGAGGGGCGAGCAGTACTTC.